This T cell receptor beta chain was recovered during a study of tumor-infiltrating lymphocytes in primary liver carcinoma. The study's findings and limits: Tumor-adjacent and tumor-blood pairs showed less overlap than tumor region pairs.

The CDR3 runs to 12 residues. The germline gives CDR1 SQVTM, CDR2 ANQGSEA. For each extraction, RNA and DNA were obtained together from around 20-30 mg of unsorted bulk tissue. This clonotype was detected only a few times. Its specificity is not known. A much more abundant neighbour one base away suggests this may be a read error. With around 490 ng total RNA as template and a constant-region primer, TCR beta cDNA was made. Modified slightly, ARM-PCR produced TCR beta libraries over three nested multiplex PCR rounds. Primers for the first two PCR rounds were TRBV1-TRBV30 forward primers and a C-beta reverse primer (about 10 cycles per round). TCRdb independently ran MiXCR on the multiplex PCR reads; one entry per CDR3 protein. The sample records tens of thousands of distinct CDR3 sequences, about 70% being singletons.

Sequencing input: liver tumor tissue from sampling region 3. Subset indicated: tumor region T3, left-lateral pole. This receptor was identified in a man aged 40-49 years with primary liver carcinoma and hepatitis B virus infection. The rearrangement joins TRBV29-1 to TRBJ2-5; the D gene is possibly TRBD2 (5 bases). The CDR3 bases are TGCAGCGTTTCAGCGGTACAAGAGGCCCAGTACTTC. Translation gives CSVSAVQEAQYF.